This T cell receptor (beta chain) derives from a study of OX40 agonist ivuxolimab in advanced cancers. Study summary: Patients received intravenous ivuxolimab every 2 weeks at 0.01 to 10 mg/kg.

The CDR3 extends over 14 amino acids. Germline assignment: CDR1 LGHNA and CDR2 YSLEER. Trimming cost V 0 bases and J 3 bases, with 8 bases left between them. The protocol was immunoSEQ multiplex PCR, while the TCRdb copy is restricted to in-frame clones and leaves out a portion. Of some 30,000 clones in the sample, more than 80% were seen once. This clone showed up just a few times. This clonotype originated in an adult with an advanced solid tumor such as melanoma, head and neck, liver or kidney cancer. The chain has TRBV4-3 and TRBJ1-1, with no clear D. The material sequenced was CD4+ or CD8+ T cells sorted from blood, taken in a trial of the OX40 agonist ivuxolimab. CDR3 DNA: TGCGCCAGCAGCCAAGAGGGAGCGGACACTGAAGCTTTCTTT. Translating gives CASSQEGADTEAFF.